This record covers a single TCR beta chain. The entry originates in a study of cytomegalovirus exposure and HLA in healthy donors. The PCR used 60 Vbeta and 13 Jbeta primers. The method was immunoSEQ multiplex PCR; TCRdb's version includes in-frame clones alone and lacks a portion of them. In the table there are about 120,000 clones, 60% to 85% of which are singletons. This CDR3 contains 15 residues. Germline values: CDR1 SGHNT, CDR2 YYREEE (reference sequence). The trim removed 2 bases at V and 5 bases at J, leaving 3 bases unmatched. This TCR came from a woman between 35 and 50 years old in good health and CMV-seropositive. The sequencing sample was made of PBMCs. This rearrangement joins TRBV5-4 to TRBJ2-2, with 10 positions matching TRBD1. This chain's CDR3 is CASSLGGQGTGELFF. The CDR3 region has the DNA TGTGCCAGCAGCTTAGGGGGACAGGGGACCGGGGAGCTGTTTTTT.